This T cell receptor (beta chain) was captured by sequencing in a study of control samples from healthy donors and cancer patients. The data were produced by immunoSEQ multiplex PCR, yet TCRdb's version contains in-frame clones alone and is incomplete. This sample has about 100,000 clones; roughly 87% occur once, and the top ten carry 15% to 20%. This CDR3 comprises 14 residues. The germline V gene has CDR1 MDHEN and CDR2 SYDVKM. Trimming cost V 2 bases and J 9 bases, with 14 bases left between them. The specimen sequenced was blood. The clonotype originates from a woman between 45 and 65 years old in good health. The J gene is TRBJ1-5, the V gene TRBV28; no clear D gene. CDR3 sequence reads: CASSLAARKGPQHF. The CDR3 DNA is TGTGCCAGCAGTTTAGCGGCGAGGAAAGGGCCCCAGCATTTT.